Below, one TCR beta chain is given with its context. Sample-barcoded 5' priming and a J-beta primer mix drove a second PCR of about 6 to 12 cycles. Per sample, CDR3-containing paired-end reads numbered at least 2.5 million. Each CDR3 protein is one row after TCRdb ran MiXCR on the 5' RACE reads. The repertoire holds 1.8 million or so distinct CDR3 sequences, with roughly two fifths as singletons. This record belongs to a study of blood T cells in healthy people across ages. The germline V gene has CDR1 LGHNA and CDR2 YNFKEQ. V lost 3 bases, J lost 4 bases, and 21 bases lay in between. This CDR3 spans 17 amino acids.

The receptor was isolated from a human donor in good health. The sequencing input was blood. V is TRBV4-2 and J is TRBJ1-2, with a weak D call TRBD1 (5 bases). CDR3 amino acids: CASSHRGGQAGGYGYTF. The CDR3 DNA sequence: TGTGCCAGCAGCCATAGAGGCGGGCAGGCCGGGGGCTATGGCTACACCTTC.